This entry describes one T cell receptor (beta chain). What it binds is not known. The source of the sample is a study of T cells in Graves' hyperthyroidism and ophthalmopathy. Study-level points and caveats: Peripheral blood also featured most of the thyroid clonotypes expanded above 0.001. Through a model of 13 V-J features, ophthalmopathy was separated from stable hyperthyroidism.

Each diagnosis drew on symptoms, thyroxine, TRAb, thyroid ultrasound and orbital computed tomography findings. It was over 9.5 ml of fresh peripheral blood that supplied the PBMCs. Amplification of TCR beta CDR3 regions was performed using RNA transcripts as template. Primed by the HTBI set, a first-round RT-PCR was run on the TCR CDR3. Via MiXCR, TCRdb re-called the multiplex PCR reads, giving one row per CDR3 protein. The top ten clones hold over 25% of a sample with 280,000 or so distinct CDR3 sequences, less than 30% of them seen once. Trimming took off 0 bases at V and 4 bases at J, with 16 bases between the two ends. The germline CDR1 and CDR2 sequences are DFQATT and SNEGSKA (reference sequence). The CDR3 extends over 16 amino acids.

The receptor comes from a man aged 40-49 years with Graves' hyperthyroidism that later progressed to Graves' ophthalmopathy. The sequenced sample was blood. The chain joins TRBV20-1 to TRBJ1-3; weak D call: TRBD1 (6 bases). The CDR3 sequence is CSARDSDRSTGNTIYF. CDR3 bases: TGCAGTGCTAGAGACTCCGACAGGTCGACGGGAAACACCATATATTTT.